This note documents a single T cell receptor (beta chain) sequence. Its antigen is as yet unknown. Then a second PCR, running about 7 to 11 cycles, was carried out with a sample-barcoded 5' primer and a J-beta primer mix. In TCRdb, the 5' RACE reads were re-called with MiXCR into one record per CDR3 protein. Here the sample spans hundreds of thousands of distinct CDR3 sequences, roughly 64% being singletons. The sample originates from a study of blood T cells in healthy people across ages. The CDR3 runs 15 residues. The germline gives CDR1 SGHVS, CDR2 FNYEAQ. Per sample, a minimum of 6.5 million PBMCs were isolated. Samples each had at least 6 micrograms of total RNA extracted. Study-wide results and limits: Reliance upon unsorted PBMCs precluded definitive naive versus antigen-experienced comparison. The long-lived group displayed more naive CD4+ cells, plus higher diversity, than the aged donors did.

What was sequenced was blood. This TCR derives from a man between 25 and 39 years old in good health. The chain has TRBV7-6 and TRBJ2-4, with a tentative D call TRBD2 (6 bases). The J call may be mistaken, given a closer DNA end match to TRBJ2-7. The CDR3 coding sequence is TGTGCCAGCAGCTTAGGTCGTCGGGACTTCGGCGAGCAGTACTTC. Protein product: CASSLGRRDFGEQYF.